This entry lists 5 T cell receptor beta chains sequenced from one sample in a study of shared clonotypes between healthy human individuals. TCRdb's table, derived via immunoSEQ multiplex PCR, lists solely in-frame clones and lacks some. The sample has under 1 million clones, roughly 92% seen once. CD45RO negativity and positive selection for CCR7 defined naive CD8 cells, a population that excluded terminally differentiated effector memory CD45RA+ cells. The sample was naive CD8+ T cells sorted from blood. The receptor source for this set is a man between 25 and 39 years old in good health.

Worth noting for this clone: One junction end disagrees with the germline gene, perhaps due to a read error. The gene calls are TRBV7-7 and TRBJ2-1, with D tentatively TRBD1 or TRBD2 (5 bases each). Germline loops: CDR1 SSHAT, CDR2 FNYEAQ (reference sequence). CDR3 size: 16 residues. This CDR3 reads CASSSLGTSSYNEQFF. CDR3 DNA: TGTGCTAGCAGCTCGCTAGGGACGAGCTCCTACAATGAGCAGTTCTTC.

This rearrangement joins TRBV4-3 to TRBJ2-7, with D unclear. The CDR3 is made up of 14 amino acids. Trimming removed 2 bases from V and 0 bases from J, with 8 bases in between. CDR1 LGHNA and CDR2 YSLEER come from the germline V gene. CDR3 residues: CASSQSRVSYEQYF. The CDR3 coding sequence is TGCGCCAGCAGCCAAAGTAGAGTCTCCTACGAGCAGTACTTC.

This rearrangement joins TRBV4-3 to TRBJ2-3; 13 bases align to TRBD2. Losses at the gene ends were 4 bases for V and 5 bases for J; bases not matched to a gene: 9. Germline CDR1 and CDR2: LGHNA and YSLEER. This CDR3 is 17 amino acids long. The chain's CDR3 is CASSPWTSGSYIDTQYF. The CDR3, as DNA: TGCGCCAGCAGCCCCTGGACTAGCGGGAGTTACATAGATACGCAGTATTTT.

The chain carries TRBV7-9 and TRBJ2-7; 8 nucleotides align to TRBD1. The CDR3 spans 14 residues. Looked up from germline, CDR1 is SEHNR and CDR2 is FQNEAQ (reference sequence). Trimming cost V 6 bases and J 0 bases; bases outside gene matches: 4. In nucleotides, the CDR3 is TGTGCCAGCAGGGGGACAGGCCTCTCCTACGAGCAGTACTTC. It specifies CASRGTGLSYEQYF.

The chain couples TRBV27 to TRBJ2-7; tentative D call: TRBD1 (6 bases). CDR3 length: 14 residues. Germline CDR1 MNHEY, CDR2 SMNVEV (reference sequence). V lost 7 bases to trimming and J lost 3 bases, with 16 bases between them. CDR3 DNA: TGTGCCAGCACCACTTACCGGGACAACTACGAGCAGTACTTC. Its protein product is CASTTYRDNYEQYF.